These 18 T cell receptor beta chains were sequenced from one sample in a study of blood T cell repertoires in COVID-19. Sequencing used immunoSEQ multiplex PCR; TCRdb keeps in-frame clones, though not all of them. The sample holds about 130,000 clones; 74% are singletons and the top ten take about 5.5%. Sequenced material: peripheral blood. The receptor source for this set is a man older than 75 with COVID-19, enrolled during active disease.

V gene TRBV5-4 combines with J gene TRBJ2-3, with D uncertain. The CDR3 spans 12 residues. Trimming took 1 base from V and 4 from J, leaving 4 bases between them. From germline, CDR1 is SGHNT and CDR2 YYREEE (reference sequence). DNA of the CDR3: TGTGCCAGCAGCTTGATCGCAGATACGCAGTATTTT. Residues: CASSLIADTQYF.

V usage is TRBV27 and J usage is TRBJ2-1; TRBD2 might be the D (6 bases). The V end was cut by 8 bases, the J end by 5 bases, with 19 bases between. The CDR3 loop spans 15 amino acids. The germline V gene encodes CDR1 MNHEY and CDR2 SMNVEV (reference sequence). CDR3 residues: CASRFILGLNNEQFF. The CDR3 nucleotides read TGTGCCAGCCGATTTATTCTAGGACTAAACAATGAGCAGTTCTTC.

This clone appeared a few times. This rearrangement joins TRBV28 to TRBJ2-7, with a tentative D call TRBD2 (5 bases). Germline values: CDR1 MDHEN, CDR2 SYDVKM. The V gene lost 6 bases and the J gene lost 3 bases, with 9 bases spanning the gap. The CDR3 runs 12 residues. The CDR3 nucleotides are TGTGCCAGCAGGGAGGAGTTCTACGAGCAGTACTTC. Protein sequence: CASREEFYEQYF.

The chain combines TRBV6-1 with TRBJ2-7, with TRBD2 matching over 12 bases. The CDR3 contains 16 residues. The V and J ends lost 4 bases and 0 bases, in that order; junction bases with no gene match: 4. The germline V gene encodes CDR1 MNHNS and CDR2 SASEGT. CDR3 sequence (DNA): TGTGCCAGCAGTGCCGGACTAGCGGGGCTCTCCTACGAGCAGTACTTC. Its protein is CASSAGLAGLSYEQYF.

This rearrangement joins TRBV18 to TRBJ2-3, with 9 bases lining up with TRBD2. The V gene's germline CDR1 is KGHSH and CDR2 LQKENI. The CDR3 has 16 amino acids. V dropped 2 bases and J dropped 4; count of bases not matched to a gene: 7. CDR3 DNA: TGTGCCAGCTCACCAAGAGCGGGAGGCGAGGCAGATACGCAGTATTTT. Translated, it gives CASSPRAGGEADTQYF. Supplemented by reference TRBV18 and TRBJ2-3, the full variable domain reads NAGVMQNPRHLVRRRGQEARLRCSPMKGHSHVYWYRQLPEEGLKFMVYLQKENIIDESGMPKERFSAEFPKEGPSILRIQQVVRGDSAAYFCASSPRAGGEADTQYFGPGTRLTVL.

As DNA, the CDR3 is TGTGCCAGCAGCCCTAACCTAGACAGGGTGGGGAAAGAGACCCAGTACTTC. Its translation is CASSPNLDRVGKETQYF. J is TRBJ2-5 and V is TRBV7-6; 7 bases align to TRBD1. This CDR3 has 17 residues. In germline, CDR1 is SGHVS, CDR2 FNYEAQ. Unmatched junction bases numbered 15, after V lost 5 bases and J lost 3 bases.

The chain employs TRBV5-6 and TRBJ1-2, with D possibly TRBD1 on 5 matching bases. The germline gives CDR1 SGHDT, CDR2 YYEEEE. CDR3 length: 15 amino acids. V was trimmed by 4 bases and J by 6 bases, leaving 19 bases between them. The CDR3 DNA reads as TGTGCCAGCAGCGCATTCACAGGAAACCATGATGGCTACACCTTC. This sequence encodes CASSAFTGNHDGYTF. The full variable domain, completed using reference TRBV5-6 and TRBJ1-2, is DAGVTQSPTHLIKTRGQQVTLRCSPKSGHDTVSWYQQALGQGPQFIFQYYEEEERQRGNFPDRFSGHQFPNYSSELNVNALLLGDSALYLCASSAFTGNHDGYTFGSGTRLTVV.

This chain connects TRBV20-1 to TRBJ1-2; 7 bases map to TRBD1. The V and J ends lost 5 bases and 7 bases, in that order; junction bases with no gene match: 4. Germline CDR1 reads DFQATT; CDR2 reads SNEGSKA (reference sequence). The CDR3 is 11 residues long. CDR3 nucleotides: TGCAGTGCTCCGGCAGGGGGTGGCTACACCTTC. This encodes CSAPAGGGYTF.

The rearrangement joins TRBV5-1 to TRBJ2-3; 10 bases agree with TRBD2. The CDR3 is made up of 15 amino acids. J was trimmed by 1 base and V by 4 bases; bases with no gene match: 3. CDR1 and CDR2 from the germline V gene are SGHRS and YFSETQ. The CDR3 DNA is TGCGCCAGCAGCCCCGGACTAGCGGGCACAGATACGCAGTATTTT. Its translation: CASSPGLAGTDTQYF.

This chain links TRBV20-1 with TRBJ2-7; D unclear. The CDR3 runs 11 residues. Germline V CDR1 and CDR2: DFQATT, SNEGSKA (reference sequence). V dropped 2 bases and J dropped 4 bases, with 6 bases sitting between them. CDR3 sequence (DNA): TGCAGTGCTAGACAGGAATACGAGCAGTACTTC. Translation: CSARQEYEQYF.

V is TRBV7-9 and J is TRBJ2-5; a weak D match, TRBD1 (6 bases). The CDR3 consists of 14 residues. Germline CDR1 SEHNR, CDR2 FQNEAQ (reference sequence). The V end was cut by 4 bases, the J end by 5 bases, with 14 bases between. CDR3 sequence: CASSSQGIGETQYF. CDR3 sequence (DNA): TGTGCCAGCAGCTCCCAGGGGATTGGGGAGACCCAGTACTTC. The full variable domain, rest sourced from reference TRBV7-9 and TRBJ2-5, is DTGVSQNPRHKITKRGQNVTFRCDPISEHNRLYWYRQTLGQGPEFLTYFQNEAQLEKSRLLSDRFSAERPKGSFSTLEIQRTEQGDSAMYLCASSSQGIGETQYFGPGTRLLVL.

V usage is TRBV21-1 and J usage is TRBJ2-1; the listed D gene, TRBD1, was not tested against the DNA. TRBV21-1 constitutes a pseudogene. This CDR3 spans 15 amino acids. DNA of the CDR3: TGTGCCAGCAGCAATGCAGGACAGACCTACAATGAGCAGTTCTTC. Protein product: CASSNAGQTYNEQFF.

J is TRBJ1-1 and V is TRBV5-4; a possible D gene is TRBD1 (5 bases). The V gene's germline CDR1 is SGHNT and CDR2 YYREEE (reference sequence). The CDR3 has 14 residues. V was pared by 0 bases and J by 11 bases, with 17 bases between. The CDR3 is CASSLAGGSGLAFF. CDR3 bases: TGTGCCAGCAGCTTGGCCGGGGGGTCCGGATTGGCTTTCTTT. Together with reference TRBV5-4 and TRBJ1-1, the CDR3 gives the full variable domain: ETGVTQSPTHLIKTRGQQVTLRCSSQSGHNTVSWYQQALGQGPQFIFQYYREEENGRGNFPPRFSGLQFPNYSSELNVNALELDDSALYLCASSLAGGSGLAFFGQGTRLTVV.

CDR3 DNA: TGCAGCGTTGCAACAGGGGACGGAAACACCATATATTTT. Its protein product is CSVATGDGNTIYF. The chain is built from TRBV29-1 and TRBJ1-3; 7 bases are a match to TRBD1. The CDR3 covers 13 residues. CDR1 is SQVTM, CDR2 ANQGSEA, per germline. After removal of 4 bases from V and 4 bases from J, the junction contained 4 bases not matched to a gene.

This clone was seen more than once but under ten times. The rearrangement joins TRBV2 to TRBJ2-1; 9 bases fit TRBD2. The CDR3 extends over 15 amino acids. Trimming at V came to 5 bases and at J to 4 bases, leaving 6 bases not matched to a gene. The germline V gene encodes CDR1 SNHLY and CDR2 FYNNEI. CDR3 region: CASSPGLAPYNEQFF. The CDR3 DNA reads as TGTGCCAGCAGTCCTGGACTAGCGCCGTACAATGAGCAGTTCTTC.

The chain combines TRBV7-2 with TRBJ2-1, with D possibly matching TRBD2 (7 bases). V was trimmed by 5 bases and J by 8 bases, leaving 19 bases between them. The CDR3 has 15 residues. Germline loops: CDR1 SGHTA, CDR2 FQGNSA. The CDR3 nucleotides are TGTGCCAGCAGCCTCTACGGCCCGGGGGGCGATGAGCAGTTCTTC. The encoded protein is CASSLYGPGGDEQFF.

This clone was observed a handful of times. The CDR3, as DNA: TGTGCCAGCAGCTTAATGCGAGCGGAGCAGTTCTTC. It is translated as CASSLMRAEQFF. The chain joins TRBV7-2 to TRBJ2-1; D remains ambiguous. V was shortened by 2 bases and J by 10 bases, with 9 bases between the two germline ends. The CDR3 is 12 residues long. Germline V gene lookup returns CDR1 SGHTA and CDR2 FQGNSA.

The chain combines TRBV6-5 with TRBJ2-7; 8 nucleotides match TRBD2. CDR3 length equals 15 residues. J gave up 2 bases and V 10 bases, and 13 bases lay outside the gene matches. Germline V gene sequence: CDR1 MNHEY, CDR2 SVGAGI. The chain's CDR3 is CATIQPGLGAYEQYF. The CDR3 region has the DNA TGTGCCACCATACAACCGGGACTAGGAGCCTACGAGCAGTACTTC.